Each of the 18 T cell receptor beta chains below was sequenced from the same sample in a study of shared clonotypes between healthy human individuals. TCRdb's copy holds only in-frame clones and misses some; the assay was immunoSEQ multiplex PCR. The data contain approximately 1.4 million clones, 95% to 99% of them singletons. Sequenced sample: naive CD4+ T cells sorted from blood. The sample's subset: CD45RA+ positively selected. The receptors were gathered from a man between 25 and 39 years old in good health.

A word on this clone: The same CDR3 is also encoded by other DNA sequences in this sample. The V gene is TRBV19, the J gene TRBJ2-1; 13 positions agree with TRBD2. V was clipped by 5 bases and J by 8 bases; unmatched bases: 3. Per germline, CDR1 LNHDA and CDR2 SQIVND (reference sequence). The CDR3 is 14 amino acids. The chain's CDR3 is CASSLGLAGDEQFF. DNA of the CDR3: TGTGCCAGTAGTCTTGGACTAGCGGGAGATGAGCAGTTCTTC. The whole variable domain, filled in from reference TRBV19 and TRBJ2-1, reads DGGITQSPKYLFRKEGQNVTLSCEQNLNHDAMYWYRQDPGQGLRLIYYSQIVNDFQKGDIAEGYSVSREKKESFPLTVTSAQKNPTAFYLCASSLGLAGDEQFFGPGTRLTVL.

The chain couples TRBV2 to TRBJ2-1; D remains unclear. The ends were cut back, 7 bases at V and 7 bases at J, with 8 bases in the middle. The germline V gene encodes CDR1 SNHLY and CDR2 FYNNEI. The CDR3 loop spans 11 amino acids. The CDR3 loop reads CASKIINEQFF. As DNA, the CDR3 is TGTGCCAGCAAAATTATTAATGAGCAGTTCTTC.

This chain uses TRBV4-2 with TRBJ1-4, with D uncertain. Trimming cost V 0 bases and J 0 bases, with 11 bases left between them. Germline V gives CDR1 LGHNA, CDR2 YNFKEQ. The CDR3 is 17 residues long. The CDR3 sequence is CASSQEPSAATNEKLFF. Here the CDR3 DNA reads TGTGCCAGCAGCCAAGAACCATCCGCGGCAACTAATGAAAAACTGTTTTTT.

The chain is built from TRBV7-6 and TRBJ2-3; 12 positions match TRBD2. The CDR3 spans 18 residues. Per germline, CDR1 SGHVS and CDR2 FNYEAQ. V gave up 2 bases and J gave up 1 base; unmatched junction bases: 7. CDR3: CASSLLAGGRSRTDTQYF. CDR3 coding DNA: TGTGCCAGCAGCTTACTAGCGGGAGGGCGGTCGCGCACAGATACGCAGTATTTT.

The rearrangement links TRBV7-2 to TRBJ1-2, with D tentatively TRBD1 (5 bases). Germline assignment: CDR1 SGHTA and CDR2 FQGNSA. V was shortened by 1 base and J by 2 bases, with 8 bases between the two germline ends. CDR3 size: 14 residues. CDR3 nucleotide sequence: TGTGCCAGCAGCTTAGGGGGGAGCAACTATGGCTACACCTTC. This translates into CASSLGGSNYGYTF.

The rearrangement joins TRBV18 to TRBJ2-7, with no clear D. The CDR3 loop spans 14 amino acids. Between the trimmed V and J ends, which lost 4 bases and 3 bases, there was a span of 13 bases. Looked up from germline, CDR1 is KGHSH and CDR2 is LQKENI. The chain's CDR3 is CASSQLVAGYEQYF. The CDR3 DNA reads TGTGCCAGCTCACAGTTAGTTGCTGGCTACGAGCAGTACTTC.

J is TRBJ2-7 and V is TRBV2; 7 bases are shared with TRBD2. This CDR3 region has 13 residues. Germline CDR1 is SNHLY and CDR2 is FYNNEI. J lost 1 base, V lost 6 bases, and 3 bases had no gene match. The CDR3 region has the DNA TGTGCCAGCAGAAGCGGGGCGTCCTACGAGCAGTACTTC. It is translated as CASRSGASYEQYF.

The rearrangement joins TRBV5-1 to TRBJ1-3, with D possibly being TRBD1 (6 bases). V dropped 0 bases and J dropped 4 bases, with 11 bases sitting between them. This CDR3 is built from 15 residues. CDR1 and CDR2 (germline): SGHRS, YFSETQ. DNA for the CDR3: TGCGCCAGCAGCTTGGAACAGGGCGCAGGAAACACCATATATTTT. Translated: CASSLEQGAGNTIYF.

V gene TRBV28 combines with J gene TRBJ2-5; TRBD1 agrees at 7 bases. This CDR3 comprises 14 residues. The germline V gene encodes CDR1 MDHEN and CDR2 SYDVKM. The V segment lost 5 bases and the J segment 4 bases; nucleotides outside the gene matches: 7. CDR3 region: CASSPGPGGETQYF. For the CDR3, the DNA is TGTGCCAGCAGTCCCGGGCCAGGGGGAGAGACCCAGTACTTC.

V is TRBV11-3 and J is TRBJ2-1; D is ambiguous. Germline lookup yields CDR1 SGHNT and CDR2 YENEEA. V lost 3 bases and J lost 10, with 13 bases in between. The CDR3 totals 13 residues. As DNA, the CDR3 is TGTGCCAGCAGCTTCTCCCCCCTCCGGGAGCAGTTCTTC. This gives the protein CASSFSPLREQFF. Full variable domain (remainder filled in from reference TRBV11-3 and TRBJ2-1): EAGVVQSPRYKIIEKKQPVAFWCNPISGHNTLYWYLQNLGQGPELLIRYENEEAVDDSQLPKDRFSAERLKGVDSTLKIQPAELGDSAVYLCASSFSPLREQFFGPGTRLTVL.

The chain employs TRBV29-1 and TRBJ2-5, with D possibly TRBD1 on 5 matching bases. The CDR3 has 12 amino acids. Trimming cost V 7 bases and J 0 bases, with 9 bases left between them. In germline, CDR1 is SQVTM, CDR2 ANQGSEA. The CDR3 DNA follows: TGCAGCGCGCGACAGAACCAAGAGACCCAGTACTTC. This sequence encodes CSARQNQETQYF.

The rearrangement links TRBV10-3 to TRBJ2-1; 9 nucleotides match TRBD1. This CDR3 has 12 residues. CDR1 and CDR2 from the germline V gene are ENHRY and SYGVKD. Germline trimming cut 10 bases from V and 6 bases from J; bases unmatched to any gene: 4. The DNA for the CDR3 is TGTGCCAAAAGACAGGGGGGCAATGAGCAGTTCTTC. This sequence encodes CAKRQGGNEQFF.

The rearrangement joins TRBV28 to TRBJ2-1; D might be TRBD1 (5 bases). Trimming took off 6 bases at V and 8 bases at J, with 14 bases between the two ends. The CDR3 totals 13 residues. Germline V gene lookup returns CDR1 MDHEN and CDR2 SYDVKM. CDR3 protein: CASRQELGDEQFF. The CDR3 nucleotides read TGTGCCAGCAGACAGGAGCTCGGCGATGAGCAGTTCTTC.

The chain joins TRBV7-2 to TRBJ2-3; 11 nucleotides align to TRBD2. After removal of 5 bases from V and 3 bases from J, the junction contained 7 bases not matched to a gene. CDR3 size: 16 residues. Germline values: CDR1 SGHTA, CDR2 FQGNSA. The CDR3 region has the DNA TGTGCCAGCAGCCGAGGGACTAGCGGTCATACAGATACGCAGTATTTT. It specifies CASSRGTSGHTDTQYF.

The chain uses TRBV9 and TRBJ2-7; 7 bases line up with TRBD1. CDR1 SGDLS and CDR2 YYNGEE come from the germline V gene. J lost 4 bases, V lost 0 bases, and 7 bases had no gene match. This CDR3 is built from 15 residues. The CDR3 is CASSVEVGGYYEQYF. The CDR3 DNA is TGTGCCAGCAGCGTAGAGGTAGGGGGCTATTACGAGCAGTACTTC.

Points on this clone: The sample contains more than one DNA sequence encoding this CDR3. This rearrangement joins TRBV6-5 to TRBJ2-7, with 14 bases that match TRBD2. Germline values: CDR1 MNHEY, CDR2 SVGAGI. The trim removed 5 bases at V and 3 bases at J, leaving 3 bases unmatched. CDR3 length: 15 amino acids. Here the CDR3 DNA reads TGTGCCAGCAGTAGGGGGACTAGCGGGAGCTACGAGCAGTACTTC. Translated, it gives CASSRGTSGSYEQYF.

This rearrangement joins TRBV28 to TRBJ1-2; D unresolved. CDR3 size: 12 residues. Trimming shortened V by 6 bases and J by 8 bases, and 13 bases separated the two germline ends. In germline, CDR1 is MDHEN, CDR2 SYDVKM. The CDR3 reads CASSGGSYGYTF. CDR3 bases: TGTGCCAGCAGCGGAGGGAGCTACGGCTACACCTTC.

V and J are TRBV18 and TRBJ2-1; 13 positions agree with TRBD2. Germline CDR1 KGHSH, CDR2 LQKENI. V lost 2 bases to trimming and J lost 9 bases; unmatched junction nucleotides: 4. The CDR3 is made up of 15 amino acids. This chain's CDR3 is CASSPRTSGSSEQFF. The DNA for the CDR3 is TGTGCCAGCTCACCAAGGACTAGCGGGAGCAGTGAGCAGTTCTTC.